What follows are 9 T cell receptor beta chains derived from one specimen sequenced in a study of shared clonotypes between healthy human individuals. Naive CD8 isolation took CD45RO-negative cells positively selected for CCR7 and excluded terminally differentiated effector memory CD45RA+ cells. Repertoires were generated with immunoSEQ multiplex PCR, while TCRdb's copy carries only in-frame clones and drops some. The data show roughly 2.1 million clones, about 92% seen once. Specimen: naive CD8+ T cells from PBMCs. Receptors were obtained from a man between 18 and 29 years old in good health. Some clones in this sample may be carry-over from other donors' samples.

Turning to this clone: Other DNA sequences within the sample encode an identical CDR3. The chain has TRBV10-3 and TRBJ2-7; TRBD1 aligns across 10 bases. Per germline, CDR1 ENHRY and CDR2 SYGVKD. The CDR3 has 14 amino acids. Germline trimming cut 3 bases from V and 5 bases from J; bases unmatched to any gene: 4. CDR3 DNA sequence: TGTGCCATCAGTGACCCGGGACAGGGGAACGAGCAGTACTTC. Its translation is CAISDPGQGNEQYF.

This chain joins TRBV2 and TRBJ2-6, with unresolved D. Germline CDR1 and CDR2: SNHLY and FYNNEI. Deletions cut 6 bases from V and 0 bases from J, with 12 bases between. This CDR3 contains 16 residues. In DNA, the CDR3 is TGTGCCAGCAGGGAAAGGACGGTCTCTGGGGCCAACGTCCTGACTTTC. It specifies CASRERTVSGANVLTF.

The rearrangement uses TRBV6-5 and TRBJ2-1; TRBD2 agrees at 13 bases. The length of the CDR3 is 15 residues. J was trimmed by 7 bases and V by 5 bases; bases with no gene match: 5. Germline CDR1 reads MNHEY; CDR2 reads SVGAGI. The CDR3 DNA is TGTGCCAGCAGTGGGACTAGCGGGATGATTAATGAGCAGTTCTTC. This gives the protein CASSGTSGMINEQFF.

In its sample, this clone was seen once. The chain combines TRBV7-6 with TRBJ2-7; D is ambiguous. Between the trimmed V and J ends, which lost 3 bases and 2 bases, there was a span of 11 bases. Germline CDR1 SGHVS, CDR2 FNYEAQ. The length of the CDR3 is 14 residues. CDR3 nucleotides: TGTGCCAGCAGCTTCGAAGCTCGGACCTACGAGCAGTACTTC. Encoded protein: CASSFEARTYEQYF.

The J gene is TRBJ2-5, the V gene TRBV2, with D perhaps assigned TRBD1 or TRBD2 (5 bases each). The V end was cut by 6 bases, the J end by 1 base, with 12 bases between. Germline-derived CDR1 and CDR2 are SNHLY and FYNNEI. The CDR3 sequence is 14 residues long. DNA of the CDR3: TGTGCCAGCAGCGGACCGGGACCCCAAGAGACCCAGTACTTC. The encoded protein is CASSGPGPQETQYF.

CDR3 sequence reads: CASSFLAGGPLWQYF. Written as DNA, the CDR3 is TGTGCCAGCAGTTTTCTAGCGGGAGGGCCGTTGTGGCAGTACTTC. This chain links TRBV27 with TRBJ2-7; 12 bases are shared with TRBD2. In germline, CDR1 is MNHEY, CDR2 SMNVEV (reference sequence). The ends lost 3 bases at V and 9 bases at J; junction bases unmatched: 9. This CDR3 region has 15 residues.

V gene TRBV7-6 combines with J gene TRBJ2-2; 7 bases line up with TRBD2. After removal of 5 bases from V and 4 bases from J, the junction contained 10 bases not matched to a gene. The germline gives CDR1 SGHVS, CDR2 FNYEAQ. This CDR3 has 16 amino acids. The CDR3 nucleotides read TGTGCCAGCAGCCTCCGAGCGGGAATGATCACCGGGGAGCTGTTTTTT. Its protein product is CASSLRAGMITGELFF. Drawing the rest from reference TRBV7-6 and TRBJ2-2, the complete variable domain is GAGVSQSPRYKVTKRGQDVALRCDPISGHVSLYWYRQALGQGPEFLTYFNYEAQQDKSGLPNDRFSAERPEGSISTLTIQRTEQRDSAMYRCASSLRAGMITGELFFGEGSRLTVL.

The sample holds one count of this clone. This sample includes further DNA sequences coding for the same CDR3. The gene calls are TRBV5-1 and TRBJ1-2; maybe TRBD1 (5 bases). The CDR3 runs to 13 residues. Germline V gene sequence: CDR1 SGHRS, CDR2 YFSETQ. The ends were cut back, 0 bases at V and 5 bases at J, with 8 bases in the middle. The CDR3 DNA reads as TGCGCCAGCAGCTTGGCAGGGAATTATGGCTACACCTTC. Its translation is CASSLAGNYGYTF.

The chain couples TRBV5-4 to TRBJ2-1; D remains ambiguous. The CDR3 is 13 amino acids. The ends were cut back, 1 base at V and 9 bases at J, with 11 bases in the middle. Germline CDR1 reads SGHNT; CDR2 reads YYREEE (reference sequence). The CDR3 nucleotides are TGTGCCAGCAGCTTGCCACCGAAGAGTGAGCAGTTCTTC. Amino acids: CASSLPPKSEQFF.